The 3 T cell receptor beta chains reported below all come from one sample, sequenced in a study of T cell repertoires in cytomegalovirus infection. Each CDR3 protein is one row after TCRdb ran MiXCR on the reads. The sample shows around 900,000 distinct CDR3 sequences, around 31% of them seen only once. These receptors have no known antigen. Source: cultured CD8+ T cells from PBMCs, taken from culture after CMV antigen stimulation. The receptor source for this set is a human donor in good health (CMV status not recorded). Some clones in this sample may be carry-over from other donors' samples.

CDR3 in DNA: TGTGCCACCAGTGATCAGGGTTGGACTGAAGCTTTCTTT. Amino acid sequence: CATSDQGWTEAFF. The gene calls are TRBV24-1 and TRBJ1-1; perhaps TRBD1 as D (5 bases). The CDR3 is made up of 13 amino acids. V was clipped by 3 bases and J by 5 bases, with 9 bases between them. The germline gives CDR1 KGHDR, CDR2 SFDVKD.

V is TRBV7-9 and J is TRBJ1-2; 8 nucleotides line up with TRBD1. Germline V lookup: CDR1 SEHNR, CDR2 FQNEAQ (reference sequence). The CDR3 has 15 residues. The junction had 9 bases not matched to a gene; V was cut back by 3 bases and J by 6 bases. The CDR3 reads CASSFLGQAEDGYTF. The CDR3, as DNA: TGTGCCAGCAGCTTTCTGGGACAGGCGGAAGATGGCTACACCTTC.

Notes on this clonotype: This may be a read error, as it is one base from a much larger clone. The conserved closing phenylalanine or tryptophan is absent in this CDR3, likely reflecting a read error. CDR3 bases: TGTGCCAGCAGTTGGACAGAGACGACGGTGCAGTATTTG. Protein: CASSWTETTVQYL. The V gene is TRBV28, the J gene TRBJ2-3; maybe TRBD1 (6 bases). Germline lookup yields CDR1 MDHEN and CDR2 SYDVKM. There are 13 residues in the CDR3. V lost 4 bases to trimming and J lost 11 bases, with 16 bases between them.